Each of the 22 T cell receptor beta chains below was sequenced from the same sample in a study of post-analysis software for immune sequencing data. Study results and caveats: TRBV5-6, TRBV5-1 and TRBV20-1 were among 4 or 5 TRBV segments more frequent in patients than controls.

Unique molecular identifiers were built into the TCR beta cDNA libraries. TCRdb processed the PCR reads anew with MiXCR; each CDR3 protein has one entry. Here the sample spans a few hundred thousand distinct CDR3 sequences, approximately 33% being singletons. Their recognized antigens are unknown. Input material: blood. These receptors were collected from a girl aged 10 to 17 with multiple sclerosis.

This chain links TRBV6-6 with TRBJ2-3, with D possibly TRBD2 on 6 matching bases. From germline, CDR1 is MNHNY and CDR2 SVGAGI (reference sequence). V lost 10 bases to trimming and J lost 2 bases, with 16 bases between them. The CDR3 is made up of 14 amino acids. CDR3 coding DNA: TGTGCCACCGGGGGACGGGCCTTCACAGATACGCAGTATTTT. This sequence encodes CATGGRAFTDTQYF.

The chain uses TRBV5-1 and TRBJ2-5; TRBD2 aligns across 13 bases. The ends lost 3 bases at V and 5 bases at J; junction bases unmatched: 4. This CDR3 is 15 amino acids long. In germline, CDR1 is SGHRS, CDR2 YFSETQ. The CDR3 spells CASSSLAGGLETQYF. The CDR3 DNA is TGCGCCAGCAGCTCACTAGCGGGGGGGCTGGAGACCCAGTACTTC.

This clonotype was seen more than once but under ten times. This chain connects TRBV7-2 to TRBJ2-7; D possibly matches TRBD1 or TRBD2 (5 bases each). This CDR3 is 13 amino acids long. V lost 4 bases to trimming and J lost 5 bases, with 12 bases between them. Germline V lookup: CDR1 SGHTA, CDR2 FQGNSA. The CDR3 loop is CASSSRDAHEQYF. CDR3 nucleotides: TGTGCCAGCAGCTCCAGGGACGCCCACGAGCAGTACTTC.

The gene calls are TRBV15 and TRBJ2-7; D is tentatively TRBD1 or TRBD2 (5 bases each). The CDR3 loop spans 16 amino acids. CDR1 and CDR2 (germline): LNHNV, YYDKDF (reference sequence). V lost 1 base and J lost 6, with 19 bases in between. CDR3 protein: CATSRGAGTGLGEQYF. CDR3 DNA sequence: TGTGCCACCAGCAGAGGGGCCGGGACGGGGTTAGGCGAGCAGTACTTC.

The chain has TRBV7-3 and TRBJ2-1, with 7 positions matching TRBD2. The CDR3 spans 15 residues. Germline CDR1 and CDR2: SGHTA and FQGTGA. The ends lost 9 bases at V and 6 bases at J; junction bases unmatched: 14. This CDR3 reads CASSAREGWSNEQFF. CDR3 in DNA: TGTGCCAGTAGCGCGAGGGAGGGGTGGAGCAATGAGCAGTTCTTC. Complete variable domain (other parts from reference TRBV7-3 and TRBJ2-1): GAGVSQTPSNKVTEKGKYVELRCDPISGHTALYWYRQSLGQGPEFLIYFQGTGAADDSGLPNDRFFAVRPEGSVSTLKIQRTERGDSAVYLCASSAREGWSNEQFFGPGTRLTVL.

The chain joins TRBV4-1 to TRBJ1-1; D gene ambiguous. Trimming pared 1 base from V and 3 bases from J, leaving 15 bases between. CDR1 and CDR2 from the germline V gene are MGHRA and YSYEKL. The CDR3 has 16 amino acids. The CDR3, as DNA: TGCGCCAGCAGCCAAGTCGGGTTAGTTCGGGACACTGAAGCTTTCTTT. This codes for CASSQVGLVRDTEAFF.

This clonotype has more than one count but fewer than ten. The genes are TRBV10-3 and TRBJ2-1; TRBD1 matches at 7 bases. Germline CDR1 is ENHRY and CDR2 is SYGVKD. The CDR3 runs 15 residues. V shed 10 bases, J shed 3 bases, and the junction held 12 bases outside the gene matches. This CDR3 reads CATKGTEADYNEQFF. The CDR3 nucleotides read TGTGCCACCAAGGGGACAGAAGCCGACTACAATGAGCAGTTCTTC.

This clonotype was seen more than once but under ten times. The CDR3 protein is CASSLLRQSTDTQYF. The CDR3 DNA reads TGTGCCAGCAGTTTATTGAGACAGAGCACAGATACGCAGTATTTT. The genes are TRBV27 and TRBJ2-3; perhaps TRBD1 as D (5 bases). The CDR3 sequence is 15 residues long. CDR1 MNHEY and CDR2 SMNVEV come from the germline V gene (reference sequence). V lost 1 base and J lost 0, with 8 bases in between.

This chain uses TRBV6-5 with TRBJ1-1, with D maybe TRBD1 (5 bases). Trimming shortened V by 2 bases and J by 4 bases, and 14 bases separated the two germline ends. Germline CDR1 reads MNHEY; CDR2 reads SVGAGI. CDR3 length equals 15 residues. CDR3 DNA sequence: TGTGCCAGCAGTTACCGTTGGGGGTACGGCACTGAAGCTTTCTTT. Amino acids: CASSYRWGYGTEAFF.

This clonotype was counted many times. The J gene is TRBJ2-3, the V gene TRBV29-1; D possibly corresponds to TRBD1 (6 bases). Germline values: CDR1 SQVTM, CDR2 ANQGSEA. Trimming took off 4 bases at V and 3 bases at J, with 17 bases between the two ends. The length of the CDR3 is 15 residues. Written as DNA, the CDR3 is TGCAGCGTTGTAAGGGGACACGCGAATACAGATACGCAGTATTTT. This sequence encodes CSVVRGHANTDTQYF.

This clonotype has a handful of counts. V and J are TRBV12-3 or TRBV12-4 and TRBJ1-2, with a tentative D call TRBD1 (5 bases). The CDR3 covers 17 residues. V was trimmed by 5 bases and J by 5 bases, leaving 24 bases between them. CDR3 bases: TGTGCCAGCAGTCCCTACGGCGGCGGGGGAGGTCGGTATGGCTACACCTTC. Translating gives CASSPYGGGGGRYGYTF.

This clonotype was observed a handful of times. V usage is TRBV5-1 and J usage is TRBJ2-7; 9 bases fit TRBD1. CDR3 length equals 15 residues. Looked up from germline, CDR1 is SGHRS and CDR2 is YFSETQ. With V trimmed by 3 bases and J by 2 bases, 6 bases remained unmatched. DNA of the CDR3: TGCGCCAGCAGCTCCGGACAGGGGTGGCCCTACGAGCAGTACTTC. This encodes CASSSGQGWPYEQYF.

This clonotype was observed a few times. The chain links TRBV4-3 to TRBJ2-2; D uncertain. Trimming took 4 bases from V and 0 from J, leaving 12 bases between them. Germline V gives CDR1 LGHNA, CDR2 YSLEER. The CDR3 covers 16 residues. The CDR3 sequence: CASSPRIGSNTGELFF. CDR3 sequence (DNA): TGCGCCAGCAGCCCCCGAATAGGGTCGAACACCGGGGAGCTGTTTTTT.

Only a few counts were recorded for this clonotype. The chain links TRBV29-1 to TRBJ1-2; the D is unclear. V gave up 6 bases and J gave up 10 bases, with 18 bases separating them. CDR1 and CDR2 from the germline V gene are SQVTM and ANQGSEA. This CDR3 has 12 residues. The DNA of the CDR3 is TGCAGCGTCAGAGGGCCCGAGGAGGACTACACCTTC. Its translation is CSVRGPEEDYTF.

The chain uses TRBV11-2 and TRBJ1-1; 7 bases are a match to TRBD1. The V gene's germline CDR1 is SGHAT and CDR2 FQNNGV. With 1 base clipped from V and 4 bases from J, the junction kept 9 bases outside the gene matches. The CDR3 is made up of 16 amino acids. This chain's CDR3 is CASSLALTGIITEAFF. Written as DNA, the CDR3 is TGTGCCAGCAGCTTAGCCCTGACAGGGATTATCACTGAAGCTTTCTTT. Supplemented by reference TRBV11-2 and TRBJ1-1, the full variable domain reads EAGVAQSPRYKIIEKRQSVAFWCNPISGHATLYWYQQILGQGPKLLIQFQNNGVVDDSQLPKDRFSAERLKGVDSTLKIQPAKLEDSAVYLCASSLALTGIITEAFFGQGTRLTVV.

The V gene is TRBV4-1, the J gene TRBJ2-7, with D tentatively TRBD1 (5 bases). The CDR3 has 13 residues. With 3 bases removed from V and 6 bases from J, the gap between germline ends came to 12 bases. The germline V gene has CDR1 MGHRA and CDR2 YSYEKL. CDR3 DNA: TGCGCCAGCAGCCACCTCGACAGATCCGAGCAGTACTTC. Encoded protein: CASSHLDRSEQYF.

This clonotype was counted between two and nine times. The V call is TRBV5-6, the J call TRBJ2-3; 7 positions agree with TRBD2. Germline loops: CDR1 SGHDT, CDR2 YYEEEE. V lost 4 bases and J lost 2; bases outside the gene matches: 7. The CDR3 runs to 15 residues. CDR3 DNA sequence: TGTGCCAGCAGCCGTTCGGGACTATCCACAGATACGCAGTATTTT. Protein: CASSRSGLSTDTQYF.

The V and J genes are TRBV9 and TRBJ2-1; TRBD2 aligns across 9 bases. The CDR3 length is 13 residues. Germline V gives CDR1 SGDLS, CDR2 YYNGEE. J lost 8 bases, V lost 5 bases, and 5 bases had no gene match. The CDR3 reads CASRLSGSDEQFF. The DNA for the CDR3 is TGTGCCAGCAGGCTTAGCGGGAGTGATGAGCAGTTCTTC.

This clonotype has ten or more counts. This chain uses TRBV10-3 with TRBJ2-1; D is possibly TRBD1 (6 bases). Trimming shortened V by 6 bases and J by 4 bases, and 13 bases separated the two germline ends. CDR1 and CDR2 from the germline V gene are ENHRY and SYGVKD. The CDR3 contains 14 residues. The CDR3 loop is CAISGQRSYNEQFF. CDR3 DNA: TGTGCCATCAGCGGACAGAGGTCATACAATGAGCAGTTCTTC.

This clonotype turned up a few times. The V gene is TRBV20-1, the J gene TRBJ2-3; 7 bases agree with TRBD1. The germline gives CDR1 DFQATT, CDR2 SNEGSKA (reference sequence). The J segment lost 1 base and the V segment lost 3 bases, leaving 4 bases of the junction unmatched. The CDR3 length is 14 residues. The CDR3: CSARDTGGTDTQYF. Written as DNA, the CDR3 is TGCAGTGCTAGGGACACAGGGGGCACAGATACGCAGTATTTT.

This clonotype was observed a handful of times. The chain has TRBV6-1 and TRBJ2-3; 7 bases agree with TRBD2. This CDR3 is built from 16 residues. The germline V gene encodes CDR1 MNHNS and CDR2 SASEGT. J lost 2 bases, V lost 2 bases, and 7 bases had no gene match. The CDR3 region is CASSEPSGGSTDTQYF. CDR3 nucleotides: TGTGCCAGCAGTGAACCCTCGGGGGGTTCCACAGATACGCAGTATTTT.

This chain uses TRBV4-1 with TRBJ2-7; TRBD1 or TRBD2 may be the D gene (5 bases each). V lost 3 bases to trimming and J lost 5 bases, with 11 bases between them. Germline lookup yields CDR1 MGHRA and CDR2 YSYEKL. The CDR3 length is 13 residues. The DNA of the CDR3 is TGCGCCAGCAGCCAGGGACCGTTTGACGAGCAGTACTTC. This sequence encodes CASSQGPFDEQYF.